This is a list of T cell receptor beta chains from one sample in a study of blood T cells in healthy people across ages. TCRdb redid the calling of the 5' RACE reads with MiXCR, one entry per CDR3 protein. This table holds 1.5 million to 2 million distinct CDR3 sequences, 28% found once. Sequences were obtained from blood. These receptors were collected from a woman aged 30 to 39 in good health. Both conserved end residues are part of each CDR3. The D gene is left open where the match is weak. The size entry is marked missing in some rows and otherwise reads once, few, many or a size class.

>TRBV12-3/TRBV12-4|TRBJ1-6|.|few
CASSGAYNSPLHF
TGTGCCAGCAGCGGGGCCTATAATTCACCCCTCCACTTT
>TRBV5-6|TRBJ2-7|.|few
CASRKRGVKYEQYF
TGTGCCAGCAGAAAGAGGGGGGTGAAGTACGAGCAGTACTTC
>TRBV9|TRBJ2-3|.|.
CASSVEGGAVYTDTQYF
TGTGCCAGCAGCGTAGAGGGAGGAGCGGTCTACACAGATACGCAGTATTTT
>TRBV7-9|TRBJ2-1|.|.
CASNQGLGLYNEQFF
TGTGCCAGCAACCAGGGATTGGGTCTCTACAATGAGCAGTTCTTC
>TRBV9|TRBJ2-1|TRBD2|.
CASSPGERGGPSYNEQFF
TGTGCCAGCAGCCCGGGTGAGCGGGGGGGCCCTTCCTACAATGAGCAGTTCTTC
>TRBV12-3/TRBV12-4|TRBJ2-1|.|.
CASSISYKDNEQFF
TGTGCCAGCAGTATAAGTTACAAGGACAATGAGCAGTTCTTC
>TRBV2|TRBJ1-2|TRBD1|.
CASSGTGGDGYTF
TGTGCCAGCAGTGGGACAGGGGGTGACGGCTACACCTTC
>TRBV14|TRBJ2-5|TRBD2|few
CASSRTSATQYF
TGTGCCAGCAGCAGGACTAGCGCGACCCAGTACTTC
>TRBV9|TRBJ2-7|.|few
CASSVGWTPGYEQYF
TGTGCCAGCAGCGTTGGTTGGACCCCGGGGTACGAGCAGTACTTC
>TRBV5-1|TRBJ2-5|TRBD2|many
CASMALAEETQYF
TGCGCCAGCATGGCGCTAGCGGAAGAGACCCAGTACTTC
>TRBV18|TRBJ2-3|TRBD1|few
CASSRDRGLDTQYF
TGTGCCAGCTCACGCGACAGGGGGCTAGATACGCAGTATTTT
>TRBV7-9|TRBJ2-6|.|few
CASSLTLGSGANVLTF
TGTGCCAGCAGCTTAACTTTGGGGTCTGGGGCCAACGTCCTGACTTTC
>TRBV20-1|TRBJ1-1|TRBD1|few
CSASPPTGGTEAFF
TGCAGTGCCTCACCCCCTACAGGGGGCACTGAAGCTTTCTTT
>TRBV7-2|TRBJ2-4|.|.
CASSLRAGPLAKNIQYF
TGTGCCAGCAGCTTAAGGGCAGGACCATTAGCCAAAAACATTCAGTACTTC
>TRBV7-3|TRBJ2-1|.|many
CASSLTGVGDEQFF
TGTGCCAGCAGCTTAACCGGGGTTGGCGATGAGCAGTTCTTC
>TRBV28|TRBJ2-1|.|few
CASSFWAANEQFF
TGTGCCAGCAGTTTCTGGGCAGCCAATGAGCAGTTCTTC
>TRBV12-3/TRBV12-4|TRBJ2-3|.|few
CASSAAGPHTDTQYF
TGTGCCAGCAGTGCCGCCGGACCCCACACAGATACGCAGTATTTT
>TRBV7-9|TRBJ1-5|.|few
CASTYGNQPQHF
TGTGCCAGCACCTACGGCAATCAGCCCCAGCATTTT
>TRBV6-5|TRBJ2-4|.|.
CASSYEANTDIQYF
TGTGCCAGCAGTTACGAAGCCAATACGGACATTCAGTACTTC
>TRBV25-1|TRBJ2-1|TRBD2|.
CASSETGGGNNEQFF
TGTGCCAGCAGTGAAACGGGAGGTGGTAACAATGAGCAGTTCTTC
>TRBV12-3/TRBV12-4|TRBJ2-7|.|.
CASSSSRDVYEQYF
TGTGCCAGCAGTTCTTCTCGGGACGTCTACGAGCAGTACTTC
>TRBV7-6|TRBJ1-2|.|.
CASSLGQAGGGYTF
TGTGCCAGCAGCTTAGGACAGGCCGGCGGTGGCTACACCTTC
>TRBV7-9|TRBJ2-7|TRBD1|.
CASSFKQGTYEQYF
TGTGCCAGCAGCTTTAAACAGGGGACCTACGAGCAGTACTTC
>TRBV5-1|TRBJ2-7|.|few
CASSWGDGRNEQYF
TGCGCCAGCAGCTGGGGGGACGGCCGCAACGAGCAGTACTTC
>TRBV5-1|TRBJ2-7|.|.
CASCPTGSSYEQYF
TGCGCCAGCTGCCCCACAGGGAGTTCCTACGAGCAGTACTTC
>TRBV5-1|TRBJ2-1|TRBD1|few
CASSTDRGFEQFF
TGCGCCAGCAGCACGGACAGGGGATTCGAGCAGTTCTTC